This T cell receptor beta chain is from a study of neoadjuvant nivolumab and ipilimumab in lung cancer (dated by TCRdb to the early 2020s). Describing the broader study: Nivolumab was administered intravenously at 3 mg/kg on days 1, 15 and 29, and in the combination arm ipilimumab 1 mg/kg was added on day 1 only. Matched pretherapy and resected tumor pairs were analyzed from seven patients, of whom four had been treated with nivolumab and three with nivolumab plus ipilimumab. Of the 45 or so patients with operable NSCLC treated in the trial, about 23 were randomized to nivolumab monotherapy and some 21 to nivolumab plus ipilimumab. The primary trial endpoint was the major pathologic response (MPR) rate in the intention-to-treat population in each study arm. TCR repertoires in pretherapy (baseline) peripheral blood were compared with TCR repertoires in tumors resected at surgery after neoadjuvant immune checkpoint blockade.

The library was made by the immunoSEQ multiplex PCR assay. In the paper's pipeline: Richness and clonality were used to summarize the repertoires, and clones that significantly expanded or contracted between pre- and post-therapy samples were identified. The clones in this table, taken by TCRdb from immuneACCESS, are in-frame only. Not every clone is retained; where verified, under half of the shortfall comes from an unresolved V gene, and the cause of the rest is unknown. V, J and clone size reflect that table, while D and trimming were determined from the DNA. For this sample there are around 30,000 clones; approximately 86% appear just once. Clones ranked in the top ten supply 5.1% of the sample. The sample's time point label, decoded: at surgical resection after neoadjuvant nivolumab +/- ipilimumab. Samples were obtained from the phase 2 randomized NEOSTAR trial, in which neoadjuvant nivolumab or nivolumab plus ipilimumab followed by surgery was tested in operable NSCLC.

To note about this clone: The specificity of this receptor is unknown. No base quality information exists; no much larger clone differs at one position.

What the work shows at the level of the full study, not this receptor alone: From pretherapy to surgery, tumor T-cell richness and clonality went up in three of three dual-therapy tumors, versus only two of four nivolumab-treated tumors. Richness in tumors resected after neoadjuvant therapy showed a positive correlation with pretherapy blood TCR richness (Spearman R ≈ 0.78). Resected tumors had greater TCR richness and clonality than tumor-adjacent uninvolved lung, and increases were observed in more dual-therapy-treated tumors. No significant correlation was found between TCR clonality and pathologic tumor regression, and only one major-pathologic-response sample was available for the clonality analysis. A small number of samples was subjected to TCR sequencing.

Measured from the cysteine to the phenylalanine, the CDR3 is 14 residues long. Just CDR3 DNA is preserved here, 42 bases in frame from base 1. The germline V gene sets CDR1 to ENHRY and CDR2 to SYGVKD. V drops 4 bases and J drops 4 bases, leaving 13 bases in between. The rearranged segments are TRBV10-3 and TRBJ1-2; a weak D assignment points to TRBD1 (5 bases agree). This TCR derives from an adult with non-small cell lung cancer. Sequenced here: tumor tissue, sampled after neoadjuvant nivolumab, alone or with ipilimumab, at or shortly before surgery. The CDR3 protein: CAISVGVVSYGYTF. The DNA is TGTGCCATCAGTGTAGGGGTGGTTTCCTATGGCTACACCTTC.